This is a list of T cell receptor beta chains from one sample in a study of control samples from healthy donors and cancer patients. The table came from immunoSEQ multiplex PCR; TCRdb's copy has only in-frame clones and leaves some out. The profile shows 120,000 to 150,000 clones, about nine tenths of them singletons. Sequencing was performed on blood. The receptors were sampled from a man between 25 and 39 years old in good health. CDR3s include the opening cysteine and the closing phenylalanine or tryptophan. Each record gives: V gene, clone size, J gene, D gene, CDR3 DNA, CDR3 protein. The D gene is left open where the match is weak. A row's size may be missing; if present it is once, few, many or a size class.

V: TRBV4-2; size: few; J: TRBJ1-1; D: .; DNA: TGTGCCAGCAGCCAAGAATGGGCTGACACCATCCCGAGGAACACTGAAGCTTTCTTT; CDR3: CASSQEWADTIPRNTEAFF
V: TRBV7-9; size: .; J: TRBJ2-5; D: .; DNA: TGTGCCAGCAGCTTAGGGTTCAGGCGTGAAGAGACCCAGTACTTC; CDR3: CASSLGFRREETQYF
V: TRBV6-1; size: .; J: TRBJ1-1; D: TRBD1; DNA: TGTGCCAGCAGTGACTATATACAGACAGGGCCGAACACTGAAGCTTTCTTT; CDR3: CASSDYIQTGPNTEAFF
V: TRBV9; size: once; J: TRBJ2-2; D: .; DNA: TGTGCCAGCAGCGTAGCTCCCAACACCGGGGAGCTGTTTTTT; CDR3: CASSVAPNTGELFF
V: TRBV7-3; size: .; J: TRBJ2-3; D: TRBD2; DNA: TGTGCCAGCAGCTTACTAGCGGGGGGTTCAGATACGCAGTATTTT; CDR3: CASSLLAGGSDTQYF
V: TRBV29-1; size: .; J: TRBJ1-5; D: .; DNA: TGCAGCGCCTTGAGGGGGGGTAATCAGCCCCAGCATTTT; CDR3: CSALRGGNQPQHF
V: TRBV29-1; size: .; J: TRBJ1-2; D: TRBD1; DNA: TGCAGCGTTGAAGAGCAGGAGGACAGGGACGCGGGATGCTACACCTTC; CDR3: CSVEEQEDRDAGCYTF
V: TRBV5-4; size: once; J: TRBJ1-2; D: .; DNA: TGTGCCAGCAGTCACGGAGGTCAGGGAAGAGGAGGCTACACCTTC; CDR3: CASSHGGQGRGGYTF
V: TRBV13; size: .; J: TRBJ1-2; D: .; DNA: TGTGCCAGCAGCGCACAGGGTAACTATGGCTACACCTTC; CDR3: CASSAQGNYGYTF
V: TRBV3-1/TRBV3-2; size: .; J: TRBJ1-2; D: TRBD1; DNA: TGTGCCAGCAGCCAAGGGACAGGGGCCTATGGCTACACCTTC; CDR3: CASSQGTGAYGYTF
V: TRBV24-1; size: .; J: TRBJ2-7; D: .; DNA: TGTGCCACCAGTGATCCCAGACAGAGCCCCTACGAGCAGTACTTC; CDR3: CATSDPRQSPYEQYF
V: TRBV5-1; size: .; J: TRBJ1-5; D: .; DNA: TGCGCCAGCAGCTTGGGACCGGGGGGTAATCAGCCCCAGCATTTT; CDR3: CASSLGPGGNQPQHF
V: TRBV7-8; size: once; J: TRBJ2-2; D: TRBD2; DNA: TGTGCCAGCAGCCCCGGGGCGGGGGTGGACTTACTGTTTTTT; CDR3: CASSPGAGVDLLFF
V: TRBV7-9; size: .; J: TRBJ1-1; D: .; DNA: TGTGCCAGCAACCAAGGTCTCATGAACACTGAAGCTTTCTTT; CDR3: CASNQGLMNTEAFF
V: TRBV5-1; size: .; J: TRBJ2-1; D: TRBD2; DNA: TGCGCCAGCAGCTTGGGAGGGCGGGAGATCGATGAGCAGTTCTTC; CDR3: CASSLGGREIDEQFF
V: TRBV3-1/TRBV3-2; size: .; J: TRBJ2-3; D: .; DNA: TGTGCCAGCACCCAGACCGTTCGCGAAGATACGCAGTATTTT; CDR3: CASTQTVREDTQYF
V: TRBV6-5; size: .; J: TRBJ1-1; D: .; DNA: TGTGCCAGCTTGAGGGGGGGGTTAGCTTTCTTT; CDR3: CASLRGGLAFF
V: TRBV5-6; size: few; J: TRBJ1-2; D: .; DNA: TGTGCCAGCAGCCCCGGGTCGAACTATGGCTACACCTTC; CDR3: CASSPGSNYGYTF
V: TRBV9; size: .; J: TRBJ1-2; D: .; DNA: TGTGCCAGCAGCGTAGCGGGGGGCGGCTATGGCTACACCTTC; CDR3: CASSVAGGGYGYTF
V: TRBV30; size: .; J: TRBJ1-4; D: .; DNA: TGTGCCTGGAGTGTCAGGGTGGAGGAAAAACTGTTTTTT; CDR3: CAWSVRVEEKLFF
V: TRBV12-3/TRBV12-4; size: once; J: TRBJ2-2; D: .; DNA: TGTGCCAGCAGCAGCGGCACCGGGGAGCTGTTTTTT; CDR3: CASSSGTGELFF
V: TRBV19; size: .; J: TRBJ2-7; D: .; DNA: TGTGCCAGTAGTGGGTACCGGGAAGGGTTTACGCAGCAGTACTTC; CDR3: CASSGYREGFTQQYF
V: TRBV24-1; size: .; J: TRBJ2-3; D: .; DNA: TGTGCCACCAGTGAAGGGACCTTCGGGGTCTCCGATACGCAGTATTTT; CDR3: CATSEGTFGVSDTQYF
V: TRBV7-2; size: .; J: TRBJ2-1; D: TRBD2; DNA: TGTGCCAGCAGCTTACTGCGTCTAGCGGGAGACAATGAGCAGTTCTTC; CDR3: CASSLLRLAGDNEQFF
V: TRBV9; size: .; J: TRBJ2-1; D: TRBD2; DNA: TGTGCCAGCAGCGTAGCCGGGACTAGCGGGTCTTCGGGCTACAATGAGCAGTTCTTC; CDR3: CASSVAGTSGSSGYNEQFF
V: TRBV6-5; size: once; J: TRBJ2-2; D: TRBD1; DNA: TGTGCCAGCAGTTACCAGGGGGCGGGAAGCACCGGGGAGCTGTTTTTT; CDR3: CASSYQGAGSTGELFF
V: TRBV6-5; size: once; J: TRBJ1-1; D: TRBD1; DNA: TGTGCCAGCAGGGCACAGGGGACTGAAGCTTTCTTT; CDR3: CASRAQGTEAFF
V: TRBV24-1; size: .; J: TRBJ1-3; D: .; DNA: TGTGCCACCAGTGATACAGACAGTCCCTCTGGAAACACCATATATTTT; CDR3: CATSDTDSPSGNTIYF
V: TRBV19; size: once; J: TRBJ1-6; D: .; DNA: TGTGCCAGTAGTATAGATCAACCCCAAAAAGGTTCACCCCTCCACTTT; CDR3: CASSIDQPQKGSPLHF
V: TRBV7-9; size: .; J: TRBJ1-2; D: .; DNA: TGTGCCAGCAGCTTAGGGGGTCTCTATGGCTACACCTTC; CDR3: CASSLGGLYGYTF
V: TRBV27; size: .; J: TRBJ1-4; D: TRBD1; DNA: TGTGCCAGCAGGGACAGGTCATTCGAAAAACTGTTTTTT; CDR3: CASRDRSFEKLFF
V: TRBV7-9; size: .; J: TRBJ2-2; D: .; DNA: TGTGCCAGCAGCTTCACCGGGGAGCTGTTTTTT; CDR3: CASSFTGELFF
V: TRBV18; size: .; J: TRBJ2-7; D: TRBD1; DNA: TGTGCCAGCTCGTTTCAGGGGGCGACGGACGAGCAGTACTTC; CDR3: CASSFQGATDEQYF
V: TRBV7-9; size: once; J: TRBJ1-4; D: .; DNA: TGTGCCAGCAGCTTAGGACCTTTGGCCACTAATGAAAAACTGTTTTTT; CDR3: CASSLGPLATNEKLFF
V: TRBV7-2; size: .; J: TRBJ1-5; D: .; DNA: TGTGCCAGCAGCACAGCATGGGGTCAGCCCCAGCATTTT; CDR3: CASSTAWGQPQHF
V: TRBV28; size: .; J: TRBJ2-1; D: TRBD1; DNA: TGTGCCAGCAGGCGGGGACAGGACAATGAGCAGTTCTTC; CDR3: CASRRGQDNEQFF
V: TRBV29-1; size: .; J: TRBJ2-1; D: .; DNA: TGCAGCGTTGCTCGGTCAAACAATGAGCAGTTCTTC; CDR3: CSVARSNNEQFF
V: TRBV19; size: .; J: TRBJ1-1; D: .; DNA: TGTGCCAGTAGTCCTTCCCGACTTGGGGGGGGTGCCGAAGCTTTCTTT; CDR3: CASSPSRLGGGAEAFF
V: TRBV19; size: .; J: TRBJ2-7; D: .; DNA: TGTGCCAGTAGTATTGGGCAGGGGGACTTCTACGAGCAGTACTTC; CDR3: CASSIGQGDFYEQYF
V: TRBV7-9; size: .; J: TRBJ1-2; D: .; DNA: TGTGCCAGCAGCTTTGATCACGTTTTGGCAAATCACTATGGCTACACCTTC; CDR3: CASSFDHVLANHYGYTF
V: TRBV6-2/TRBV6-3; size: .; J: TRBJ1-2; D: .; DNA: TGTGCCAGCAGTTCGGGACTGGGAGCTAACTATGGCTACACCTTC; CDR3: CASSSGLGANYGYTF
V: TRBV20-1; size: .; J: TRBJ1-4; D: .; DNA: TGCAGTGCTAGTAGGGACCCTAATGAAAAACTGTTTTTT; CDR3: CSASRDPNEKLFF
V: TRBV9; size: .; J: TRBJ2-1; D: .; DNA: TGTGCCAGCAGTGAGTCGGGACGTACCTACAATGAGCAGTTCTTC; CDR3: CASSESGRTYNEQFF
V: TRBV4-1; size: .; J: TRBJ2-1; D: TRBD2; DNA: TGCGCCAGCAGCCCACGGAGCGGGAACAATGAGCAGTTCTTC; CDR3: CASSPRSGNNEQFF
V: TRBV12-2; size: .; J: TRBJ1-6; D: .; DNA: TGTGCATACGCAAGGGGGAGTAATTCACCCCTCCACTTT; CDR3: CAYARGSNSPLHF
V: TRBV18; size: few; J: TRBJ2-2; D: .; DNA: TGTGCCAGCTCACCAGGGCAGGCATGGCAGGACACCGGGGAGCTGTTTTTT; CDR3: CASSPGQAWQDTGELFF
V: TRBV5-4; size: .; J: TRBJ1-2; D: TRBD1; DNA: TGTGCCAGCAGCTTGGAACAGGGGGGGCTCTATGGCTACACCTTC; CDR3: CASSLEQGGLYGYTF
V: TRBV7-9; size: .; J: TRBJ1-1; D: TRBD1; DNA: TGTGCCAGCAAAGGGGGCTATACTGAAGCTTTCTTT; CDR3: CASKGGYTEAFF
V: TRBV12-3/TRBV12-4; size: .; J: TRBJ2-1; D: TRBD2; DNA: TGTGCCAGCAGTAGCGGGGCTGAGCAGTTCTTC; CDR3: CASSSGAEQFF
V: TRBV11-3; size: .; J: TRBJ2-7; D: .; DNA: TGTGCCAGCAGCTTAAACAGGTACGAGCAGTACTTC; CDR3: CASSLNRYEQYF
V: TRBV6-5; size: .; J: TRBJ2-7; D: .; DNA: TGTGCCAGCAGTTACGGGTCAGGGGGGTTTGTGTACGAGCAGTACTTC; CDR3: CASSYGSGGFVYEQYF